A selection of T cell receptor beta chains follows, all from one sample in a study of blood T cell repertoires in COVID-19. The protocol was immunoSEQ multiplex PCR, while the TCRdb copy is restricted to in-frame clones and leaves out a portion. The table shows 200,000 to 300,000 clones, with 82% occurring only once. The sample comprised peripheral blood. The receptors originated from an older woman with active or convalescent COVID-19. CDR3s include the opening cysteine and the closing phenylalanine or tryptophan. A D gene is named only where the DNA matches it firmly. Rows give clone size only sometimes, using once, few, many, or a class for an expanded clone.

j_gene | d_gene | v_gene | abundance | CDR3nt | CDR3aa
TRBJ2-1 | . | TRBV4-1 | once | TGCGCCAGCAGCCAAGCCCGGGGACTTTTCAATGAGCAGTTCTTC | CASSQARGLFNEQFF
TRBJ2-1 | TRBD2 | TRBV7-9 | few | TGTGCCAGCAGCTTAAAAGGGCAGGGACTAGCGGGTCGCTATGAGCAGTTCTTC | CASSLKGQGLAGRYEQFF
TRBJ2-5 | TRBD1 | TRBV7-9 | . | TGTGCCAGCGAGGGGGCAGGCCAAGAGACCCAGTACTTC | CASEGAGQETQYF
TRBJ2-2 | . | TRBV7-9 | . | TGTGCCAGCAGCGCCCTCTTAGGGGGCACCGGGGAGCTGTTTTTT | CASSALLGGTGELFF
TRBJ2-1 | . | TRBV19 | . | TGTGCCAGTAGTGGGGGGACTCTAAGACTCAATGAGCAGTTCTTC | CASSGGTLRLNEQFF
TRBJ2-7 | TRBD2 | TRBV7-8 | . | TGTGCCAGCAGCGCACTAGCGGGGGGGCCCGGTGAGCAGTACTTC | CASSALAGGPGEQYF
TRBJ2-7 | TRBD2 | TRBV7-6 | . | TGTGCCAGCAGCTTAGGGTCCAGACTAGCGGGGGGGGCGAACGAGCAGTACTTC | CASSLGSRLAGGANEQYF
TRBJ2-5 | . | TRBV29-1 | once | TGCAGCGTACCTAACCAGGGGCAAGAGACCCAGTACTTC | CSVPNQGQETQYF
TRBJ1-4 | . | TRBV2 | . | TGTGCCAGCAGTTGGGGAGGGGCTGGCACTAATGAAAAACTGTTTTTT | CASSWGGAGTNEKLFF
TRBJ1-5 | TRBD1 | TRBV4-2 | . | TGTGCCAGCAGCCAAGCGGAGAGGACAGGGGGGTATCAGCCCCAGCATTTT | CASSQAERTGGYQPQHF
TRBJ1-2 | TRBD1 | TRBV5-6 | . | TGTGCCAGCAGGGGGACAGGCCTAAACTATGGCTACACCTTC | CASRGTGLNYGYTF